The 18 T cell receptor beta chains below all came from one sample that was sequenced in a study of T cell responses to AZD1222 COVID-19 vaccine. Using immunoSEQ multiplex PCR, the repertoire was profiled, and TCRdb retains in-frame clones only, with some absent. The sample includes around 140,000 clones, roughly nine tenths of them seen just once. Sequenced here: peripheral blood, sampled on day 0 of AZD1222 vaccination. These TCRs come from an adult in good health.

The J gene is TRBJ2-2, the V gene TRBV2; possibly TRBD1 for D (6 bases). Per the germline V gene, CDR1 is SNHLY and CDR2 is FYNNEI. The CDR3 sequence is 12 residues long. Trimming left V 7 bases short and J 7 bases short, with 10 bases between. CDR3 sequence (DNA): TGTGCCAGCACCCAGGACAGCGGGGAGCTGTTTTTT. Translation gives CASTQDSGELFF.

This chain uses TRBV7-8 with TRBJ2-2; TRBD1 agrees at 7 bases. The CDR3 spans 17 residues. Germline CDR1 is SGHVS and CDR2 is FQNEAQ. V shed 0 bases, J shed 4 bases, and the junction held 8 bases outside the gene matches. The CDR3 is CASSLAEGQVRTGELFF. The CDR3 DNA follows: TGTGCCAGCAGCTTAGCGGAAGGACAGGTGCGCACCGGGGAGCTGTTTTTT.

The chain joins TRBV30 to TRBJ1-6; D unclear. CDR3 length: 12 residues. V gave up 3 bases and J gave up 9 bases, with 9 bases separating them. Germline CDR1 and CDR2: GTSNPN and SVGIG (reference sequence). CDR3 sequence: CAWRAGISPLHF. The CDR3 DNA reads TGTGCCTGGAGAGCGGGAATTTCACCCCTCCACTTT.

As DNA, the CDR3 is TGTGCCAGTAGTGGACAGGGGGCCACTGAAGCTTTCTTT. Its translation: CASSGQGATEAFF. V gene TRBV19 combines with J gene TRBJ1-1; 11 bases agree with TRBD1. This CDR3 is 13 amino acids long. Germline trimming cut 5 bases from V and 4 bases from J; bases unmatched to any gene: 0. From germline, CDR1 is LNHDA and CDR2 SQIVND (reference sequence).

V is TRBV18 and J is TRBJ2-5, with D maybe TRBD1 (6 bases). CDR1 KGHSH and CDR2 LQKENI come from the germline V gene. The CDR3 is 16 residues long. The ends were cut back, 2 bases at V and 1 base at J, with 14 bases in the middle. The CDR3 DNA is TGTGCCAGCTCACCATTGGCAGGGGCAGTCCAAGAGACCCAGTACTTC. Encoded protein: CASSPLAGAVQETQYF.

The chain is built from TRBV30 and TRBJ1-6, with D tentatively TRBD1 (5 bases). The CDR3 contains 12 residues. Trimming pared 1 base from V and 7 bases from J, leaving 5 bases between. In germline, CDR1 is GTSNPN, CDR2 SVGIG (reference sequence). This CDR3 is CAWSGGNSPLHF. CDR3 bases: TGTGCCTGGAGTGGGGGCAATTCACCCCTCCACTTT.

This clone has only one observation. The chain recombines TRBV12-3 or TRBV12-4 with TRBJ1-2, with a possible D match to TRBD1 (6 bases). V gave up 2 bases and J gave up 6 bases, with 10 bases separating them. This CDR3 contains 13 residues. The CDR3 bases are TGTGCCAGCAGTTTAACCGGGGGGCATGGCTACACCTTC. Encoded protein: CASSLTGGHGYTF.

CDR3 in amino acids: CASSVAWTGRRAGELFF. The CDR3 DNA sequence: TGTGCCAGCAGCGTAGCTTGGACAGGACGTAGGGCCGGGGAGCTGTTTTTT. This sequence joins TRBV9 and TRBJ2-2; TRBD1 agrees at 7 bases. The CDR3 has 17 amino acids. Germline CDR1 is SGDLS and CDR2 is YYNGEE. V gave up 0 bases and J gave up 6 bases; unmatched junction bases: 11.

V and J are TRBV6-4 and TRBJ1-1; weak D call: TRBD1 (5 bases). V was cut by 4 bases and J by 4 bases, with 16 bases left in between. Germline values: CDR1 MRHNA, CDR2 SNTAGT. This CDR3 has 15 amino acids. CDR3 amino acids: CASSAHRGSGTEAFF. The CDR3 DNA reads TGTGCCAGCAGTGCGCATAGGGGCTCGGGCACTGAAGCTTTCTTT.

This chain connects TRBV5-6 to TRBJ1-1; 8 bases agree with TRBD1. V dropped 6 bases and J dropped 9; count of bases not matched to a gene: 7. Germline values: CDR1 SGHDT, CDR2 YYEEEE. CDR3 length equals 12 residues. CDR3 DNA: TGTGCCAGCACCCGGACAGGGCCGAAAGCTTTCTTT. Protein product: CASTRTGPKAFF.

This chain connects TRBV2 to TRBJ1-1; perhaps TRBD1 as D (5 bases). CDR3 length: 13 amino acids. V lost 11 bases and J 0 bases, leaving 13 bases between the germline ends. Germline-derived CDR1 and CDR2 are SNHLY and FYNNEI. The CDR3 loop reads CAGRTIMNTEAFF. Written as DNA, the CDR3 is TGTGCCGGTCGGACAATAATGAACACTGAAGCTTTCTTT.

In its sample, this clone was seen a few times. The J gene is TRBJ2-7, the V gene TRBV7-3, with 7 bases matching TRBD1. CDR3 size: 17 residues. CDR1 and CDR2 from the germline V gene are SGHTA and FQGTGA. Trimming removed 2 bases from V and 1 base from J; junction bases left unmatched: 11. The CDR3 spells CASSLLRDRAASYEQYF. As DNA, the CDR3 is TGTGCCAGCAGCTTATTAAGAGACAGGGCCGCATCCTACGAGCAGTACTTC.

A single count supports this clone. This chain uses TRBV9 with TRBJ1-1, with 11 bases that match TRBD1. This CDR3 spans 18 amino acids. With V trimmed by 3 bases and J by 4 bases, 14 bases remained unmatched. Germline values: CDR1 SGDLS, CDR2 YYNGEE. The CDR3 DNA reads as TGTGCCAGCAGCGCAGTGGGACAGGGGGGCCGATGGGGCACTGAAGCTTTCTTT. Amino acids: CASSAVGQGGRWGTEAFF.

The chain carries TRBV7-2 and TRBJ2-7; 9 bases line up with TRBD2. The CDR3 covers 14 residues. Germline assignment: CDR1 SGHTA and CDR2 FQGNSA. Trimming took 8 bases from V and 3 from J; bases not matched to a gene: 8. CDR3: CASGGLAGNYEQYF. DNA of the CDR3: TGTGCCAGCGGCGGCCTAGCGGGGAACTACGAGCAGTACTTC.

This chain links TRBV7-2 with TRBJ1-1; D is unclear. Germline V gives CDR1 SGHTA, CDR2 FQGNSA. The V end was cut by 5 bases, the J end by 3 bases, with 19 bases between. CDR3 length: 16 residues. CDR3 protein: CASSPLAGNLYTEAFF. CDR3 nucleotide sequence: TGTGCCAGCAGCCCTCTTGCGGGGAACCTATACACTGAAGCTTTCTTT.

This clone is medium-sized within its sample. This chain links TRBV7-4 with TRBJ1-3, with 7 bases matching TRBD1. Germline CDR1 reads SGHVT; CDR2 reads SQSDAQ. J was trimmed by 4 bases and V by 8 bases; bases with no gene match: 11. The CDR3 extends over 15 amino acids. DNA for the CDR3: TGTGCCAGCCCCAGGGGGGCAGGGTACGGAAACACCATATATTTT. Protein product: CASPRGAGYGNTIYF. Full variable domain (remainder filled in from reference TRBV7-4 and TRBJ1-3): GAGVSQSPRYKVAKRGRDVALRCDSISGHVTLYWYRQTLGQGSEVLTYSQSDAQRDKSGRPSGRFSAERPERSVSTLKIQRTEQGDSAVYLCASPRGAGYGNTIYFGEGSWLTVV.

The chain carries TRBV2 and TRBJ1-6; D is unclear. CDR1 and CDR2 (germline): SNHLY, FYNNEI. The CDR3 length is 15 residues. The germline V and J ends were trimmed by 5 bases and 0 bases, with 8 bases remaining between them. The CDR3 is CASSYMSSYNSPLHF. The DNA of the CDR3 is TGTGCCAGCAGTTACATGAGCTCCTATAATTCACCCCTCCACTTT.

This clone was detected only a few times. This sequence joins TRBV6-5 and TRBJ1-3; D is ambiguous. V dropped 8 bases and J dropped 4 bases, with 6 bases sitting between them. The CDR3 consists of 11 residues. The germline gives CDR1 MNHEY, CDR2 SVGAGI. The CDR3 spells CASSMGNTIYF. CDR3 nucleotides: TGTGCCAGCTCCATGGGAAACACCATATATTTT.